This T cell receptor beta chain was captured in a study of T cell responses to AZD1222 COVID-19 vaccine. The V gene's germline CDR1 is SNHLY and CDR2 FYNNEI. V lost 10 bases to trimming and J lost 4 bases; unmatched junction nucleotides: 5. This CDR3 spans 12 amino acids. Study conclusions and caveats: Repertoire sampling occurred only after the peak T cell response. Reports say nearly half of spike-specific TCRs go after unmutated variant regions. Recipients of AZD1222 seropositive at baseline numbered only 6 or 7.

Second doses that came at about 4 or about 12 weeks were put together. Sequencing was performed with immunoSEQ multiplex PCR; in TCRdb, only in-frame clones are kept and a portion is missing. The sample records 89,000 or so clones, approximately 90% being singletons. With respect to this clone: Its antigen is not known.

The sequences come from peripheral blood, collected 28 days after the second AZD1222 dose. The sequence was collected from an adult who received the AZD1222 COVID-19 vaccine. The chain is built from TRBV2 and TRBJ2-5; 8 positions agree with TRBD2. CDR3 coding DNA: TGTGCCACCCTGAGCGGGGGAGAGACCCAGTACTTC. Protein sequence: CATLSGGETQYF.